This TCR beta chain was retrieved from a study of cytomegalovirus exposure and HLA in healthy donors. Study background: Early release data held 75 million to 90 million unique TCRs from HLA-typed donors.

A multiplex PCR was run with 60 Vbeta primers and 13 Jbeta primers. Assay used: immunoSEQ multiplex PCR; TCRdb lists only in-frame clones, some missing. The repertoire consists of 150,000 to 200,000 clones, with 80% to 85% occurring once and the leading ten covering about 4%. Study outcomes and limitations: The authors reported that TCR beta sequences could predict HLA-A and HLA-B alleles. These predictions were accurate for most subjects in the first cohort. CMV serostatus stood as the only immune exposure information on hand.

Notes on this clone: Its target is unknown.

V shed 1 base and J shed 4 bases, with 10 bases lying between them. The germline V gene has CDR1 SNHLY and CDR2 FYNNEI. CDR3 size: 14 residues. The receptor's source is a man aged 45 to 65 in good health and CMV-seropositive. The chain couples TRBV2 to TRBJ1-2, with a possible D match to TRBD1 (5 bases). Sequenced: PBMCs. In DNA, the CDR3 is TGTGCCAGCAGTGAAGGGGGGGGAATCTATGGCTACACCTTC. It yields the protein CASSEGGGIYGYTF.